This T cell receptor beta chain was profiled in a study of Graves' ophthalmopathy and Graves' hyperthyroidism. Amplification of TCR beta CDR3 regions used RNA transcripts. A first-round RT-PCR used HTBI primers, followed by a second-round multiplex PCR. TCRdb re-analysed the multiplex PCR reads in MiXCR, keeping a single row per CDR3 protein. The sample lists about 180,000 distinct CDR3 sequences, less than 45% seen once, with under 6.5% in the top ten. Findings and caveats of the study: In blood, most expanded thyroid clonotypes above 0.001 frequency were also detected.

This clonotype showed up just a few times. Its antigen remains unidentified. The V gene's germline CDR1 is DFQATT and CDR2 SNEGSKA (reference sequence). J gave up 4 bases and V 0 bases, and 7 bases lay outside the gene matches. The length of the CDR3 is 15 residues. The chain has TRBV20-1 and TRBJ2-7; 9 positions match TRBD2. This clonotype originated in a woman between 40 and 55 years old with Graves' ophthalmopathy. The specimen sequenced was peripheral blood. CDR3 coding DNA: TGCAGTGCTAGAGATCTGCGGGAGGGCCGGTACGAGCAGTACTTC. Residues: CSARDLREGRYEQYF.